This T cell receptor (beta chain) was identified during a study of blood T cells in healthy people across ages. Findings and caveats of the study: TCR beta diversity per million T cells fell roughly linearly with age. Both higher diversity and more naive CD4+ cells marked long-lived donors when set against aged donors. With unsorted PBMCs, a conclusive comparison of naive versus antigen-experienced cells was not possible.

Worth noting for this clonotype: Its antigen remains unidentified.

The individuals who served as donors were healthy Caucasians living in Russia, aged roughly 6 to 95. A second about 6 to 12 cycle PCR used barcoded and J-beta primers. Via MiXCR, TCRdb re-called the 5' RACE reads, giving one row per CDR3 protein. The data show 700,000 to 950,000 distinct CDR3 sequences, 58% seen once. Sequencing was done on a sample of blood. The TCR originated in a young man in good health.

The DNA of the CDR3 is TGTGCCAGCAGCTTATGGGGGCAGCTTGGAGATACGCAGTATTTT. It translates to CASSLWGQLGDTQYF. This chain uses TRBV7-2 with TRBJ2-3; perhaps TRBD1 as D (6 bases). Germline CDR1 reads SGHTA; CDR2 reads FQGNSA. This CDR3 comprises 15 residues. Trimming cost V 2 bases and J 5 bases, with 14 bases left between them.